This T cell receptor (beta chain) was captured by sequencing in a study of OX40 agonist ivuxolimab in advanced cancers. Study summary: There were three patients with partial responses, one having hepatocellular carcinoma and two cutaneous melanoma.

Trimming left V 1 base short and J 7 bases short, with 13 bases between. CDR1 and CDR2 (germline): MDHEN, SYDVKM. The CDR3 length is 15 residues. Profiled with immunoSEQ multiplex PCR; TCRdb holds only in-frame clones, not every one. Here the sample spans 65,000 to 95,000 clones, over 85% being singletons. Enrollment shut out patients with autoimmune disease history or systemic immunosuppression. About this clone itself: Its antigen is undetermined.

Broader study findings: Clones of CD4+ and CD8+ blood T cells grew by week 6 at doses of 0.1 to 3.0 mg/kg.

The chain carries TRBV28 and TRBJ1-4, with unresolved D. The sequencing here drew on CD4+ or CD8+ T cells sorted from blood, taken in a trial of the OX40 agonist ivuxolimab. The source is an adult with an advanced solid tumor such as melanoma, head and neck, liver or kidney cancer. The CDR3: CASSLSDNRVEKLFF. CDR3 nucleotide sequence: TGTGCCAGCAGTTTATCGGATAACCGGGTTGAAAAACTGTTTTTT.